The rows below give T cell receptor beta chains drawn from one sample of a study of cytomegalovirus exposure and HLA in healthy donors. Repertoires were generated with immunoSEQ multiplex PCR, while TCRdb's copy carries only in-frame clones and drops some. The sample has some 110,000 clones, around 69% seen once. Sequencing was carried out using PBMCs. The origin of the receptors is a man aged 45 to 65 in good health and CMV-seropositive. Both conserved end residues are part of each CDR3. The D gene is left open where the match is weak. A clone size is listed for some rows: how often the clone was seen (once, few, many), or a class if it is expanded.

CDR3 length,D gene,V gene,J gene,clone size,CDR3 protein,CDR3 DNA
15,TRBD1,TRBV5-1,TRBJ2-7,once,CASSGTGTAPSEQYF,TGCGCCAGCAGCGGAACCGGGACAGCTCCTTCCGAGCAGTACTTC
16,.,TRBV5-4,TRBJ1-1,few,CASSLGKGQRNTEAFF,TGTGCCAGCAGCTTGGGCAAAGGACAGAGGAACACTGAAGCTTTCTTT
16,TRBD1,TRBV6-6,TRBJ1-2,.,CASSYYRQGAGGGYTF,TGTGCCAGCAGTTACTATCGACAGGGGGCAGGGGGTGGCTACACCTTC
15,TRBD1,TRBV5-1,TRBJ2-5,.,CASSRDPDREETQYF,TGCGCCAGCAGCCGCGACCCGGACAGGGAGGAGACCCAGTACTTC
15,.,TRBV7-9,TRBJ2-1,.,CASSSQGGPYNEQFF,TGTGCCAGCAGCTCCCAGGGGGGCCCCTACAATGAGCAGTTCTTC
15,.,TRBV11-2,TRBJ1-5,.,CASSLQGIGNQPQHF,TGTGCCAGCAGCTTACAGGGGATCGGCAATCAGCCCCAGCATTTT
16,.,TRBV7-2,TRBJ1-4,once,CASSRGTVATNEKLFF,TGTGCCAGCAGCCGCGGGACTGTTGCAACTAATGAAAAACTGTTTTTT
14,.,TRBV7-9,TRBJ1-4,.,CASSFGGGNEKLFF,TGTGCCAGCAGCTTCGGGGGAGGAAATGAAAAACTGTTTTTT
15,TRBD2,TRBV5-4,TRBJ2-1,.,CASSFNAGAYNEQFF,TGTGCCAGCAGCTTCAACGCGGGAGCCTACAATGAGCAGTTCTTC
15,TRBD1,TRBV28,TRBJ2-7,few,CASSSPLTGVEEQYF,TGTGCCAGCAGTTCCCCTCTGACAGGGGTTGAGGAGCAGTACTTC
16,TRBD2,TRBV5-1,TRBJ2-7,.,CASSPASGGTSYEQYF,TGCGCCAGCAGCCCAGCTAGCGGGGGAACCTCCTACGAGCAGTACTTC
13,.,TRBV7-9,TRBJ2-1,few,CASSPDRYNEQFF,TGTGCCAGCAGCCCGGACAGATACAATGAGCAGTTCTTC
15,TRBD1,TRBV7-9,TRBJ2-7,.,CASSSPGQGTYEQYF,TGTGCCAGCAGCTCTCCGGGACAGGGAACCTACGAGCAGTACTTC
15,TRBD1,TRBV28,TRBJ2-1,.,CASTIPGQGVHEQFF,TGTGCCAGCACCATACCGGGACAGGGGGTACATGAGCAGTTCTTC
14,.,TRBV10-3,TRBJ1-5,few,CAISRTDTNQPQHF,TGTGCCATCAGCCGGACAGACACTAATCAGCCCCAGCATTTT
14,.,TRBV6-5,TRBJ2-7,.,CASTSLGGAYEQYF,TGTGCCAGCACCTCCCTAGGAGGGGCCTACGAGCAGTACTTC
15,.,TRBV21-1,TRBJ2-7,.,CASRGPTSGNYEQYF,TGTGCCAGCAGGGGCCCGACTAGCGGGAACTACGAGCAGTACTTC
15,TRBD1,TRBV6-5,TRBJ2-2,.,CASIPDRGFTGELFF,TGTGCCAGCATACCGGACAGGGGCTTCACCGGGGAGCTGTTTTTT
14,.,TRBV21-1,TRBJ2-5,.,CASSNQGNKETQYF,TGTGCCAGCAGCAATCAGGGGAATAAAGAGACCCAGTACTTC
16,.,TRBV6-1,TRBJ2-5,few,CASSEALQDPRGTQYF,TGTGCCAGCAGTGAAGCGCTTCAGGACCCCCGGGGGACCCAGTACTTC
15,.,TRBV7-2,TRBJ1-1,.,CASSRQTGQNTEAFF,TGTGCCAGCAGTCGGCAGACGGGACAGAACACTGAAGCTTTCTTT
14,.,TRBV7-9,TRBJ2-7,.,CSSSLEWPVYEQYF,TGTTCCAGCAGCTTAGAATGGCCAGTCTACGAGCAGTACTTC
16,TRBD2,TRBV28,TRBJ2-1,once,CASRLTSGRAENEQFF,TGTGCCAGCAGGCTGACTAGCGGGAGGGCCGAGAATGAGCAGTTCTTC
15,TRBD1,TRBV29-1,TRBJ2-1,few,CSVAQRGRRYNEQFF,TGCAGCGTTGCCCAAAGGGGGCGAAGATACAATGAGCAGTTCTTC
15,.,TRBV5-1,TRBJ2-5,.,CASSLMASVEETQYF,TGCGCCAGCAGCTTGATGGCTAGCGTTGAAGAGACCCAGTACTTC
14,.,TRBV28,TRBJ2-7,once,CASSQSGTSYEQYF,TGTGCCAGCAGTCAGAGCGGGACAAGCTACGAGCAGTACTTC
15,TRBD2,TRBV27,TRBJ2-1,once,CASSPLAGVVNEQFF,TGTGCCAGCAGTCCTCTTGCGGGGGTTGTCAATGAGCAGTTCTTC
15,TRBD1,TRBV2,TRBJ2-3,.,CASGRGQGRLDTQYF,TGTGCCAGCGGGAGGGGACAGGGCCGTTTAGATACGCAGTATTTT
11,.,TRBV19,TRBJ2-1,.,CAVSSYNEQFF,TGCGCGGTGAGCTCCTACAATGAGCAGTTCTTC
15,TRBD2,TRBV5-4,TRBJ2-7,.,CASSPRSGTSYEQYF,TGTGCCAGCAGCCCCAGGAGCGGGACGTCCTACGAGCAGTACTTC
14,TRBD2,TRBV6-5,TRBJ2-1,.,CASSDGLAGNEQFF,TGTGCCAGCAGTGACGGACTAGCGGGGAATGAGCAGTTCTTC
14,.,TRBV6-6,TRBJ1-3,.,CASSYRGSGNTIYF,TGTGCCAGCAGTTACAGGGGCTCTGGAAACACCATATATTTT
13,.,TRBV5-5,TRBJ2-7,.,CASTPAGSYEQYF,TGTGCCAGCACCCCAGCAGGGTCCTACGAGCAGTACTTC
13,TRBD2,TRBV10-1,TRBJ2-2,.,CASLSGTTGELFF,TGCGCCAGCCTTAGCGGGACCACCGGGGAGCTGTTTTTT
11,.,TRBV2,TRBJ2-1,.,CASSVRNEQFF,TGTGCCAGCAGTGTTCGCAATGAGCAGTTCTTC
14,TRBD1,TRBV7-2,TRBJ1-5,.,CASSLAGGVKPQHF,TGTGCCAGCAGCTTAGCAGGGGGCGTTAAGCCCCAGCATTTT
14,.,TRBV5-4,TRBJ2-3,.,CASSWESLGDTQYF,TGTGCCAGCAGCTGGGAGAGCTTAGGAGATACGCAGTATTTT
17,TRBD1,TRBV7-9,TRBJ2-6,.,CASSSTGGTAGANVLTF,TGTGCCAGCAGCTCGACAGGGGGAACTGCTGGGGCCAACGTCCTGACTTTC
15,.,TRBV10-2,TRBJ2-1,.,CASSETGSSYNEQFF,TGCGCCAGCAGTGAGACGGGGAGCTCCTACAATGAGCAGTTCTTC
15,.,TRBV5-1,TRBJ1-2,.,CASSQSGGDYYGYTF,TGCGCCAGCAGCCAGTCTGGGGGGGACTACTATGGCTACACCTTC
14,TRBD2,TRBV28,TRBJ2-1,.,CASSSGTSNNEQFF,TGTGCCAGCAGTTCCGGGACTAGCAACAATGAGCAGTTCTTC
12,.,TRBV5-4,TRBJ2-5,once,CASSNIQETQYF,TGTGCCAGCAGCAACATTCAAGAGACCCAGTACTTC
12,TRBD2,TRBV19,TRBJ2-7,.,CASRGGRHEQYF,TGTGCCAGTAGGGGGGGGAGGCACGAGCAGTACTTC
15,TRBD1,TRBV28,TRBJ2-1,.,CASSQGARLYNEQFF,TGTGCCAGCAGCCAGGGGGCGCGGCTCTACAATGAGCAGTTCTTC
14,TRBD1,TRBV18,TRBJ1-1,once,CASSPARGPTEAFF,TGTGCCAGCTCACCAGCGAGGGGGCCCACTGAAGCTTTCTTT
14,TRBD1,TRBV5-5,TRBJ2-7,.,CASRPGTGAYEQYF,TGTGCCAGCAGGCCAGGGACAGGGGCCTACGAGCAGTACTTC
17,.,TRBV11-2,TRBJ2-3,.,CASSLGDGGSSTDTQYF,TGTGCCAGCAGCTTAGGGGACGGGGGATCCAGCACAGATACGCAGTATTTT
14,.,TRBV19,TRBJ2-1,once,CASSALIYRVEQFF,TGTGCCAGTAGTGCACTGATTTACAGGGTTGAGCAGTTCTTC
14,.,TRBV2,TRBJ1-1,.,CASSLDRMNTEAFF,TGTGCCAGCAGTTTAGACAGGATGAACACTGAAGCTTTCTTT
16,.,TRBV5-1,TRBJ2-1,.,CASRPSDSLTYNEQFF,TGCGCCAGCCGTCCCTCGGACAGCCTGACCTACAATGAGCAGTTCTTC
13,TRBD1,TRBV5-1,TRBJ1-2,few,CASSQGQGSGYTF,TGCGCCAGCAGCCAGGGACAGGGCAGTGGCTACACCTTC
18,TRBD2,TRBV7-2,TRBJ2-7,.,CASSLVGVRRDYPYEQYF,TGTGCCAGCAGCTTAGTTGGTGTTAGAAGGGACTACCCCTACGAGCAGTACTTC
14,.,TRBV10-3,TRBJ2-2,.,CATDSLGGTGELFF,TGTGCCACCGACAGTCTAGGGGGTACCGGGGAGCTGTTTTTT
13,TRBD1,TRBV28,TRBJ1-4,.,CATYRGRNEKLFF,TGTGCCACCTACAGGGGGCGGAATGAAAAACTGTTTTTT
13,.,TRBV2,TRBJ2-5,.,CASSDGRGETQYF,TGTGCCAGCAGTGATGGCAGGGGAGAGACCCAGTACTTC